This TCR beta chain was identified during a study of early T cells in non-severe SARS-CoV-2 infection. The wider study: Unsorted whole-blood RNA was sequenced in bulk, leaving chains unpaired. Study-wide points: Clonotype matching in VDJdb favored anti-spike CD8 responses and did not capture private and CD4 specificities.

Separate cDNA molecules each had unique molecular identifiers attached to them. Using its own MiXCR run on the 5' RACE reads, TCRdb lists one record per CDR3 protein. This table has tens of thousands of distinct CDR3 sequences, 5.7% appearing once. This clonotype was recorded at least ten times. Its antigen is unknown. This CDR3 has 15 residues. Germline lookup yields CDR1 SGHTA and CDR2 FQGNSA. With 3 bases clipped from V and 6 bases from J, the junction kept 9 bases outside the gene matches. The sequenced sample was whole blood. The clonotype was recovered from an adult who was a healthcare worker with PCR-confirmed SARS-CoV-2 infection or an uninfected control (not recorded which). The V gene is TRBV7-2, the J gene TRBJ2-7, with 9 bases identical to TRBD2. The chain's CDR3 is CASSLGGRAWPEQYF. CDR3 DNA: TGTGCCAGCAGCTTGGGCGGGAGGGCCTGGCCCGAGCAGTACTTC.